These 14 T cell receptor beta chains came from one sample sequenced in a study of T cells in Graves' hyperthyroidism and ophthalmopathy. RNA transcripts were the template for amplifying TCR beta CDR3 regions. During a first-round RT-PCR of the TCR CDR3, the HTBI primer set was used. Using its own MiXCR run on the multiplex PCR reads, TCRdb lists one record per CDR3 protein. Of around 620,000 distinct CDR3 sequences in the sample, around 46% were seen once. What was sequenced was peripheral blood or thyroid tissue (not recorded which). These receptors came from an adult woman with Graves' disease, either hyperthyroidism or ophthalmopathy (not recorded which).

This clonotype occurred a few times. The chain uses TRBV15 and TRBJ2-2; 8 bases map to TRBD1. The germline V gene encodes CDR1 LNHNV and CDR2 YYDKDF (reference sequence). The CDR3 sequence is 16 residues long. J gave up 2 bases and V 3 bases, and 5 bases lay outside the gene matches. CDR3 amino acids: CATSSLTGVNTGELFF. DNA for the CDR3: TGTGCCACCAGCAGTTTGACAGGGGTTAACACCGGGGAGCTGTTTTTT.

The CDR3 sequence: CASNKGSNAGEQPQHF. The CDR3 nucleotides read TGTGCCAGCAACAAAGGATCGAACGCCGGGGAGCAGCCCCAGCATTTT. The chain combines TRBV2 with TRBJ1-5; D gene uncertain. The CDR3 runs 16 residues. V lost 7 bases and J 7 bases, leaving 23 bases between the germline ends. Germline loops: CDR1 SNHLY, CDR2 FYNNEI.

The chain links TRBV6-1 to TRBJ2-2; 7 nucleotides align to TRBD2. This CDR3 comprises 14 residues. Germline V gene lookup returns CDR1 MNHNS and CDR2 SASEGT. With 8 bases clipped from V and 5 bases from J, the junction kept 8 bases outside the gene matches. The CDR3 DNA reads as TGTGCCAGCGACCCGGGAGGTGATACCGGGGAGCTGTTTTTT. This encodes CASDPGGDTGELFF.

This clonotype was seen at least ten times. The CDR3 DNA follows: TGCAGTGCTCTGGGACTAGCGGGAATATACGAGCAGTACTTC. Amino acids: CSALGLAGIYEQYF. The V gene is TRBV20-1, the J gene TRBJ2-7; 13 bases fit TRBD2. The CDR3 has 14 amino acids. CDR1 and CDR2 from the germline V gene are DFQATT and SNEGSKA (reference sequence). V lost 5 bases and J lost 4; bases outside the gene matches: 5.

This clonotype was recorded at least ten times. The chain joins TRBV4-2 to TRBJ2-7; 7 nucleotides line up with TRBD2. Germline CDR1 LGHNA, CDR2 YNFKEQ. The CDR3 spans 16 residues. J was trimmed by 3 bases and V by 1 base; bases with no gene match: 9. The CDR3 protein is CASSQGWPSGNYEQYF. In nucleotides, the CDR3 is TGTGCCAGCAGCCAAGGTTGGCCTAGCGGAAACTACGAGCAGTACTTC.

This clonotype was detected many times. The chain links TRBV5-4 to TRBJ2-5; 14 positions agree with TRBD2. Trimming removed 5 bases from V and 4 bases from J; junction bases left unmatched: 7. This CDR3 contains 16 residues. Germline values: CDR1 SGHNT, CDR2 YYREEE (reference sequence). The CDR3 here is CASSSGTSGSGETQYF. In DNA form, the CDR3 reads TGTGCCAGCAGTTCCGGGACTAGCGGGAGTGGAGAGACCCAGTACTTC.

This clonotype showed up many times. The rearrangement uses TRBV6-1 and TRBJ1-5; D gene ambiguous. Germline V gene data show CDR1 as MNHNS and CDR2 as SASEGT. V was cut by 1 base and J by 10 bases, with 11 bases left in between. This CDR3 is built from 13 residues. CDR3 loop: CASSEVGNGPQHF. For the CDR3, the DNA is TGTGCCAGCAGTGAAGTGGGTAATGGACCCCAGCATTTT.

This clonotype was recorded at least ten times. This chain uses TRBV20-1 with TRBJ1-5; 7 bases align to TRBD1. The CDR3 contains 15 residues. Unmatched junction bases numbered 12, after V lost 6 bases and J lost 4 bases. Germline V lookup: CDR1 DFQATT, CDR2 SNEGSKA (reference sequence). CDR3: CSALLGDSPNQPQHF. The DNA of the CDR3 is TGCAGTGCCCTCCTGGGGGACAGCCCAAATCAGCCCCAGCATTTT.

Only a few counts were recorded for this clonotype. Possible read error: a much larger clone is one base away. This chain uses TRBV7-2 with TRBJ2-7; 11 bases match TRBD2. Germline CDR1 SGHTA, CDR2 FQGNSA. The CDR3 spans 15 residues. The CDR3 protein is CASSITSGSLDERYF. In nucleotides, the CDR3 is TGTGCCAGCAGCATCACTAGCGGGAGTCTTGACGAGCGGTACTTC.

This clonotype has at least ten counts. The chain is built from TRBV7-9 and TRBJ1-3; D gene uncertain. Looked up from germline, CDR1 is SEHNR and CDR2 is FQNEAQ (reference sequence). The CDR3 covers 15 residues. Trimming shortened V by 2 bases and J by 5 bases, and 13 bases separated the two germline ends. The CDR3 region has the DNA TGTGCCAGCAGCTTATCCCTCGCCTTTAGAAACACCATATATTTT. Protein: CASSLSLAFRNTIYF.

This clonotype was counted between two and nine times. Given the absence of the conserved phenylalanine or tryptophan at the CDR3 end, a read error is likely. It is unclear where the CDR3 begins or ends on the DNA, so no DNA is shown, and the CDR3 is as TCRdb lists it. This chain's CDR3 is CASSEPGHRLI. The chain has TRBV6-1 and TRBJ2-5. The CDR3 totals 11 residues, both ends included. Per germline, CDR1 MNHNS and CDR2 SASEGT.

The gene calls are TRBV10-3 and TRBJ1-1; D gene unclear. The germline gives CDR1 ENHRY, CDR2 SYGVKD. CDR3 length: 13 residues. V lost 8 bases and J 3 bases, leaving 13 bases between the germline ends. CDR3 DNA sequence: TGTGCCATCTGGGCGTATAACTACACTGAAGCTTTCTTT. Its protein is CAIWAYNYTEAFF.

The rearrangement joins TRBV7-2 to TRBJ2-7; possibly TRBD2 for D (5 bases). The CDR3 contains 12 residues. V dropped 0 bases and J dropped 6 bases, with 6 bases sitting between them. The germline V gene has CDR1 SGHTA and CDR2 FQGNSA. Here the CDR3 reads CASSLASAEQYF. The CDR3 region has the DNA TGTGCCAGCAGCTTAGCTAGCGCCGAGCAGTACTTC.

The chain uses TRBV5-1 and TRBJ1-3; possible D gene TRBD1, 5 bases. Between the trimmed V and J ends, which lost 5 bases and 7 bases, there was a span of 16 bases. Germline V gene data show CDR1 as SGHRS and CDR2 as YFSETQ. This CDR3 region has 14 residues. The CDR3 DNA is TGCGCCAGCAGACCTCAACAGCGGGGGAACACCATATATTTT. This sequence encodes CASRPQQRGNTIYF.